This T cell receptor (beta chain) was recovered during a study of T cells in Graves' hyperthyroidism and ophthalmopathy. The CDR3 totals 15 residues. CDR1 MNHNS and CDR2 SASEGT come from the germline V gene. The V gene end was trimmed by 6 bases and the J gene end by 6 bases; junction bases not matched to a gene: 12. There were TCR beta CDR3 regions amplified from RNA transcripts. HTBI primers were used for first-round RT-PCR of the TCR CDR3. TCRdb called the multiplex PCR reads again in MiXCR, with one record for every CDR3 protein. The table records hundreds of thousands of distinct CDR3 sequences, 14% of them present only once.

What was sequenced was blood. The TCR comes from a woman in her thirties or forties with Graves' hyperthyroidism. The chain carries TRBV6-1 and TRBJ2-7, with TRBD1 matching over 9 bases. Written as DNA, the CDR3 is TGTGCCAGCAGCCGTTCGGGACAGGGCGGGTCCGAGCAGTACTTC. It specifies CASSRSGQGGSEQYF.